Listed below are T cell receptor beta chains from one sample, sequenced in a study of T cell repertoires in cytomegalovirus infection. TCRdb re-called the reads through MiXCR, storing one row per CDR3 protein. The sample shows over 250,000 distinct CDR3 sequences, around 20% of them seen only once. These receptors are not linked to any known antigen. The specimen comprised cultured PBMCs, sampled from culture after CMV antigen stimulation. All receptors come from a human donor in good health (CMV status not recorded). Some clones in this sample may be carry-over from other donors' samples. CDR3s include the opening cysteine and the closing phenylalanine or tryptophan. The order of the fields is V gene, clone size, J gene, D gene, CDR3 DNA, CDR3 protein. A D gene is named only where the DNA matches it firmly. Clone size is not always given. Where it is, it says once, few, many or a class for expanded clones.

V: TRBV24-1
size: NA
J: TRBJ2-3
D: NA
DNA: TGTGCCACCAGTGACCGACCAAGTACGAGCACAGATACGCAGTATTTT
CDR3: CATSDRPSTSTDTQYF

V: TRBV28
size: NA
J: TRBJ1-2
D: NA
DNA: TGTGCCAGCAGTTCCTCTGGGGGGATAAACTATGGCTACACCTTC
CDR3: CASSSSGGINYGYTF

V: TRBV20-1
size: NA
J: TRBJ2-1
D: TRBD2
DNA: TGCAGTGCTAGAGACCCTTACAGCGGGGTTTACAATGAGCAGTTCTTC
CDR3: CSARDPYSGVYNEQFF

V: TRBV20-1
size: NA
J: TRBJ2-5
D: NA
DNA: TGCAGTGCTCCCCCAGGGGGGATCCAAGAGACCCAGTACTTC
CDR3: CSAPPGGIQETQYF

V: TRBV12-3/TRBV12-4
size: NA
J: TRBJ2-7
D: NA
DNA: TGTGCCAGCAGTTTAATGGGGGGCGGTCCCTACGAGCAGTACTTC
CDR3: CASSLMGGGPYEQYF

V: TRBV7-2
size: many
J: TRBJ2-3
D: TRBD2
DNA: TGTGCCAGCAGCTTTGGTAGCGGGACAGATACGCAGTATTTT
CDR3: CASSFGSGTDTQYF

V: TRBV7-9
size: NA
J: TRBJ2-3
D: TRBD2
DNA: TGTGCCAGCAGCTCACGACTAGCGGGAGTAACAGATACGCAGTATTTT
CDR3: CASSSRLAGVTDTQYF

V: TRBV7-9
size: once
J: TRBJ1-4
D: NA
DNA: TGTGCCAGCAGCCTAATGTCCGGGGTCGGACTGTTTTTT
CDR3: CASSLMSGVGLFF

V: TRBV4-3
size: NA
J: TRBJ2-1
D: TRBD2
DNA: TGCGCCAGCAGCCAAGACCTAGCGGGAGGGTATTTAGGCAATGAGCAGTTCTTC
CDR3: CASSQDLAGGYLGNEQFF

V: TRBV5-1
size: many
J: TRBJ2-7
D: NA
DNA: TGCGCCAGCAGCTTGGAGGGTCCCTCCTACGAGCAGTACTTC
CDR3: CASSLEGPSYEQYF

V: TRBV19
size: many
J: TRBJ1-5
D: NA
DNA: TGTGCCAGTAGTAGGTCCGGGGCGAGCAATCAGCCCCAGCATTTT
CDR3: CASSRSGASNQPQHF

V: TRBV12-3/TRBV12-4
size: NA
J: TRBJ1-4
D: NA
DNA: TGTGCCAGCAGTTTATATGGGGTCTTAGATGAAAAACTGTTTTTT
CDR3: CASSLYGVLDEKLFF

V: TRBV11-2
size: few
J: TRBJ1-5
D: NA
DNA: TGTGCCAGCAGACGTCCAGGGAGCAATCAGCCCCAGCATTTT
CDR3: CASRRPGSNQPQHF